The 14 T cell receptor beta chains below come from one sample, sequenced in a study of T cells in Graves' hyperthyroidism and ophthalmopathy. Amplified TCR beta CDR3 regions derived from RNA transcripts. Using the HTBI primer set, a first-round RT-PCR was run on the TCR CDR3. Using its own MiXCR run on the multiplex PCR reads, TCRdb lists one record per CDR3 protein. The sample has 350,000 or so distinct CDR3 sequences, 15% to 20% seen once; the top ten hold around 15%. The sequenced material came from blood. All receptors come from a woman in her 40s with Graves' ophthalmopathy.

This clonotype was recorded at least ten times. The V and J genes are TRBV9 and TRBJ1-1, with D unresolved. The CDR3 contains 14 residues. CDR1 is SGDLS, CDR2 YYNGEE, per germline. The germline V and J ends were trimmed by 4 bases and 5 bases, with 15 bases remaining between them. The DNA for the CDR3 is TGTGCCAGCAGCCCCCGCGGAACGCGGACTGAAGCTTTCTTT. Translating gives CASSPRGTRTEAFF.

In this sample, this clonotype turned up a few times. The CDR3 coding sequence is TGCGCCAGCAGCCAAGATAACAGGGCCTACGAGCAGTACTTC. It specifies CASSQDNRAYEQYF. The chain combines TRBV4-3 with TRBJ2-7; D is possibly TRBD1 (6 bases). Germline V gene lookup returns CDR1 LGHNA and CDR2 YSLEER. The CDR3 sequence is 14 residues long. V was trimmed by 0 bases and J by 2 bases, leaving 8 bases between them.

There are many counts of this clonotype. The chain carries TRBV28 and TRBJ2-5; either TRBD1 or TRBD2 may fit D (5 bases each). The V gene's germline CDR1 is MDHEN and CDR2 SYDVKM. V gave up 2 bases and J gave up 5 bases, with 9 bases separating them. The CDR3 sequence is 13 residues long. The CDR3: CASSLEGRETQYF. The CDR3 DNA follows: TGTGCCAGCAGTTTAGAGGGGCGGGAGACCCAGTACTTC.

In the case of this clonotype: An end of the junction differs from the germline gene, which may be a read error. This chain links TRBV7-9 with TRBJ2-5; possibly TRBD1 for D (5 bases). CDR1 SEHNR and CDR2 FQNEAQ come from the germline V gene (reference sequence). This CDR3 is 13 amino acids long. The CDR3 region is CASSLDTQETQYF. The CDR3 DNA is TGCGCCAGCAGCTTGGACACCCAGGAGACCCAGTACTTC.

This clonotype came up many times. The chain couples TRBV28 to TRBJ2-7; D is unresolved. The germline V gene encodes CDR1 MDHEN and CDR2 SYDVKM. V was shortened by 6 bases and J by 5 bases, with 14 bases between the two germline ends. The CDR3 is 13 amino acids. CDR3 DNA sequence: TGTGCCAGCAGCCATCCTCCGGCGAACGAGCAGTACTTC. Its protein is CASSHPPANEQYF.

This clonotype was counted ten times or more. The chain couples TRBV27 to TRBJ1-2; 9 bases map to TRBD1. Germline assignment: CDR1 MNHEY and CDR2 SMNVEV (reference sequence). The V segment lost 6 bases and the J segment 5 bases; nucleotides outside the gene matches: 7. CDR3 length: 14 amino acids. DNA of the CDR3: TGTGCCAGCAGCATTGACAGGGGGGGGTATGGCTACACCTTC. Its protein is CASSIDRGGYGYTF.

The V call is TRBV28, the J call TRBJ2-7, with 7 bases aligning to TRBD2. The CDR3 runs 13 residues. Germline CDR1 MDHEN, CDR2 SYDVKM. J lost 0 bases, V lost 7 bases, and 3 bases had no gene match. The CDR3 bases are TGTGCCAGCAAATGGGACTACTCCTACGAGCAGTACTTC. Residues: CASKWDYSYEQYF.

This clonotype was found many times. The V call is TRBV19, the J call TRBJ1-5; tentative D call: TRBD1 (6 bases). V lost 5 bases to trimming and J lost 3 bases, with 11 bases between them. There are 14 residues in the CDR3. Germline V lookup: CDR1 LNHDA, CDR2 SQIVND (reference sequence). CDR3 nucleotides: TGTGCCAGTAGTCCACAGGGAACCAATCAGCCCCAGCATTTT. It specifies CASSPQGTNQPQHF. Filled out from reference TRBV19 and TRBJ1-5, the complete variable domain reads DGGITQSPKYLFRKEGQNVTLSCEQNLNHDAMYWYRQDPGQGLRLIYYSQIVNDFQKGDIAEGYSVSREKKESFPLTVTSAQKNPTAFYLCASSPQGTNQPQHFGDGTRLSIL.

Ten or more counts support this clonotype. CDR3 residues: CASSIIQGGHDTGELFF. In DNA, the CDR3 is TGTGCCAGTAGTATAATCCAAGGGGGGCACGACACCGGGGAGCTGTTTTTT. This chain connects TRBV19 to TRBJ2-2; D tentatively reads TRBD1 or TRBD2 (6 bases each). Germline V gene data show CDR1 as LNHDA and CDR2 as SQIVND (reference sequence). CDR3 length: 17 amino acids. Trimming removed 2 bases at V and 3 bases at J, with 16 bases between.

This clonotype was recorded many times. This chain links TRBV20-1 with TRBJ1-2; 9 positions match TRBD1. J lost 8 bases, V lost 6 bases, and 13 bases had no gene match. This CDR3 region has 14 residues. Germline CDR1 is DFQATT and CDR2 is SNEGSKA (reference sequence). Here the CDR3 DNA reads TGCAGTGCGCCCCAGAGAGGGACAGGGAGCGGCTACACCTTC. It is translated as CSAPQRGTGSGYTF.

There are many counts of this clonotype. The CDR3, as DNA: TGTGCCAGCAGATCACAGGGGGCGGTCACCGGGGAGCTGTTTTTT. This translates into CASRSQGAVTGELFF. The chain employs TRBV6-1 and TRBJ2-2, with 9 bases that match TRBD1. This CDR3 region has 15 residues. Germline loops: CDR1 MNHNS, CDR2 SASEGT. Trimming took 6 bases from V and 4 from J; bases not matched to a gene: 6.

This clonotype was recorded many times. The V and J genes are TRBV6-1 and TRBJ1-1, with TRBD1 matching over 8 bases. Germline CDR1 is MNHNS and CDR2 is SASEGT. CDR3 length: 13 residues. The V gene end was trimmed by 6 bases and the J gene end by 6 bases; junction bases not matched to a gene: 6. CDR3 in DNA: TGTGCCAGCAGAAGGACAGGGAGGGCTGAAGCTTTCTTT. It yields the protein CASRRTGRAEAFF.

The V gene is TRBV30, the J gene TRBJ2-5; the match to TRBD1 covers 7 bases. From germline, CDR1 is GTSNPN and CDR2 SVGIG (reference sequence). V shed 1 base and J 5 bases; nucleotides not matched to a gene: 7. The CDR3 covers 14 residues. The CDR3 DNA follows: TGTGCCTGGAGTGCGGGACAGAAGGGGGAGACCCAGTACTTC. Residues: CAWSAGQKGETQYF.

This clonotype came up many times. The chain carries TRBV6-1 and TRBJ2-5; no reliable D call. The CDR3 has 13 residues. V dropped 6 bases and J dropped 2 bases, with 10 bases sitting between them. Germline assignment: CDR1 MNHNS and CDR2 SASEGT. The CDR3 loop reads CASRPPRQETQYF. DNA for the CDR3: TGTGCCAGCAGACCCCCAAGACAAGAGACCCAGTACTTC.